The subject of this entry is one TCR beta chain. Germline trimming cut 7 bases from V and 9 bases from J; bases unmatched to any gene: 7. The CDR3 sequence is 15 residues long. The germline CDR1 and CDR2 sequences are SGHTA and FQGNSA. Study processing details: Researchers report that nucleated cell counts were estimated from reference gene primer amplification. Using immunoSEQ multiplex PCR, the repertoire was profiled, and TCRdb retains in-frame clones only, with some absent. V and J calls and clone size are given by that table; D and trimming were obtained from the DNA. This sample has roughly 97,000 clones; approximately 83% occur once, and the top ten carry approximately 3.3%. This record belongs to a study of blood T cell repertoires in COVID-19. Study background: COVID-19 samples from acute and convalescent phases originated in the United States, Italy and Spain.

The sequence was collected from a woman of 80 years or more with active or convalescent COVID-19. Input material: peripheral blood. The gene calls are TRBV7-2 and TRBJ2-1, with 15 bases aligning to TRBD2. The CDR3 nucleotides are TGTGCCAGCACTGGACTAGCGGGAGGGTTAGGTGAGCAGTTCTTC. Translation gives CASTGLAGGLGEQFF.